The present T cell receptor beta chain was sequenced within a study of identical twins. Using its own MiXCR run on the 5' RACE reads, TCRdb lists one record per CDR3 protein. The table has 200,000 to 300,000 distinct CDR3 sequences, about 11% seen once. This CDR3 region has 17 residues. Germline V lookup: CDR1 MNHNS, CDR2 SASEGT. With V trimmed by 6 bases and J by 2 bases, 7 bases remained unmatched. This clonotype was counted only a few times. A much larger clone differs by one base, so this may be a read error. Input material: memory T cells sorted from blood. This clonotype was sampled from a man aged 45-60 years in good health. The chain recombines TRBV6-1 with TRBJ2-6; 10 nucleotides line up with TRBD1. The CDR3 region is CASRATGGFTGANVLTF. CDR3 nucleotides: TGTGCCAGCAGAGCGACAGGGGGCTTTACTGGGGCCAACGTCCTGACTTTC.